This T cell receptor beta chain was captured by sequencing in a study of Ad26.COV2.S vaccination and SARS-CoV-2 variants. Background on the study: Sample donor was a member of the COV1001 Ad26.COV2.S trial arm. Study findings and constraints: Spike-specific TCR breadth in vaccine recipients exceeded that seen in placebo recipients.

The repertoire was sequenced with immunoSEQ multiplex PCR; TCRdb's copy has only in-frame clones and lacks some. The sample has 400,000 to 450,000 clones, around 90% seen once. As for treatment: around 19 received Ad26.COV2.S at low or high dose, single or two shots; several received placebo; per-sample allocation not given. Sampling occurred on day 63 after the first vaccine or placebo injection. As concerns this clone: Its antigen is currently unknown.

The CDR3 spans 11 residues. Germline loops: CDR1 GTSNPN, CDR2 SVGIG (reference sequence). Trimming stripped 7 bases from V and 3 bases from J, with 10 bases between. This specimen consisted of peripheral blood, obtained in a trial of Ad26.COV2.S vaccine versus placebo. This clonotype was obtained from a person aged 18 to 65 who received the Ad26.COV2.S COVID-19 vaccine or a placebo. The J gene is TRBJ2-7, the V gene TRBV30; a weak D match, TRBD2 (5 bases). The DNA for the CDR3 is TGTGCCTCCCCCCGGGACTACGAGCAGTACTTC. Protein sequence: CASPRDYEQYF.